Listed below are T cell receptor beta chains from one sample, sequenced in a study of T-cell reconstitution after alpha-beta-depleted transplantation in children. TCRdb fed the PCR reads into MiXCR, producing one record per CDR3 protein. The table shows fewer than 350,000 distinct CDR3 sequences, with more than 9% occurring only once. Sequencing was performed on peripheral blood, taken 180 days after TCRalphabeta/CD19-depleted stem cell transplant. The origin of the receptors is a male patient aged 2-10 years who had a stem cell transplant for chronic granulomatous disease, so the T cells may come from the graft donor. Each CDR3 is given with its conserved first and last residue.

j_call v_call cdr3_aa
TRBJ2-2 TRBV4-1 CASSQDLGAGELFF
TRBJ2-5 TRBV5-1 CASSLDGGGARETQYF
TRBJ2-1 TRBV5-1 CASSLGGGSYNEQFF
TRBJ2-3 TRBV11-3 CASSLRGGDGSGDTQYF
TRBJ1-2 TRBV20-1 CSATTIVRGEDGYTF
TRBJ1-3 TRBV12-3/TRBV12-4 CASSLLGANTIYF
TRBJ1-4 TRBV6-1 CASSEAVTAKLFF
TRBJ2-1 TRBV11-2 CASSGRGTSLPGHNEQFF
TRBJ1-3 TRBV4-1 CASSQGRQGPNSGNTIYF
TRBJ1-5 TRBV7-2 CASSPDSPNQPQHF
TRBJ2-7 TRBV7-2 CATGKGGHEQYF
TRBJ2-7 TRBV29-1 CSVGWGSRALSYEQYF
TRBJ2-1 TRBV7-3 CASSSSRIPGNEQFF
TRBJ2-6 TRBV4-2 CASSPRLLSGANVLTF
TRBJ1-3 TRBV5-5 CASSLVGRGSGNTIYF
TRBJ2-1 TRBV11-3 CASSLDWRTEQFF
TRBJ1-2 TRBV6-4 CASSRTVFPYGYTF
TRBJ1-3 TRBV28 CASSLRGSYSGNTIYF
TRBJ1-4 TRBV18 CASSHRQKLPTNEKLFF
TRBJ1-2 TRBV2 CASSSRDRVDGYTF
TRBJ1-5 TRBV12-3/TRBV12-4 CASNQAGTGGNQPQHF
TRBJ2-1 TRBV30 CAWSANNEQFF
TRBJ2-7 TRBV12-3/TRBV12-4 CASKGRGYEQYF
TRBJ2-1 TRBV7-2 CASSRTGTSGGALFEQFF
TRBJ2-3 TRBV6-1 CASSPRGSGRKRGDTQYF
TRBJ1-5 TRBV12-3/TRBV12-4 CASSYRTGSYQPQHF
TRBJ2-1 TRBV2 CASRSAWNEQFF
TRBJ1-6 TRBV12-3/TRBV12-4 CASSFGGRSPLHF
TRBJ2-1 TRBV6-2/TRBV6-3 CASSYETGAPYNEQFF
TRBJ2-7 TRBV5-1 CASSFGSGQFYEQYF
TRBJ2-3 TRBV5-4 CASNPGTTLPSTDTQYF
TRBJ2-3 TRBV5-1 CASSLGLSSTDTQYF
TRBJ1-4 TRBV20-1 CSAQRGTVNEKLFF
TRBJ2-3 TRBV4-1 CASSPRDRADTQYF
TRBJ2-7 TRBV5-1 CASSLPTSGPYEQYF
TRBJ2-7 TRBV4-2 CASSRDIWTAYEQYF
TRBJ2-5 TRBV7-7 CASSRGIERGQTQYF
TRBJ2-3 TRBV15 CATSRDPDTQYF
TRBJ2-1 TRBV23-1 CASRPSGQRVNEQFF
TRBJ2-7 TRBV7-8 CASSLMSGNYEQYF
TRBJ2-4 TRBV5-6 CASSLGAGGIAKNIQYF
TRBJ2-5 TRBV10-3 CAITPGGSRETQYF
TRBJ2-1 TRBV7-2 CASSLTSGKYEQFF
TRBJ2-3 TRBV12-3/TRBV12-4 CASTQKTSTLSTDTQYF
TRBJ2-7 TRBV20-1 CSAHPSGEGSFLYEQYF
TRBJ1-1 TRBV5-1 CASSEGLGDTEAFF
TRBJ2-7 TRBV12-3/TRBV12-4 CASSKELAGGAIQYEQYF
TRBJ2-1 TRBV13 CASGLGGRAHNEQFF
TRBJ2-1 TRBV29-1 CSVGMGTEYYNEQFF
TRBJ2-3 TRBV12-5 CASGPQRGVDTQYF
TRBJ2-1 TRBV3-1 CASSASGIISYNEQFF
TRBJ2-1 TRBV24-1 CATSDLGPGQYNEQFF
TRBJ2-1 TRBV12-3/TRBV12-4 CASSLARASRGNEQFF
TRBJ2-5 TRBV10-3 CAISNLNGGQETQYF
TRBJ1-5 TRBV18 CASSPNHNSNQPQHF